This TCR beta chain was sequenced in a study of Ad26.COV2.S vaccination and SARS-CoV-2 variants. Profiling relied on immunoSEQ multiplex PCR, and the TCRdb table lists in-frame clones only, not all of them. The sample contains roughly 700,000 clones, 70% to 90% of which appear only once. From germline, CDR1 is KGHSY and CDR2 FQNENV. This CDR3 is built from 15 residues. With V trimmed by 1 base and J by 6 bases, 6 bases remained unmatched. Treatment in this sample: around 19 received Ad26.COV2.S at low or high dose, single or two shots; about 5 received placebo; per-sample allocation not given. Collection of samples fell on day 63 after the first vaccine or placebo injection.

The source material was peripheral blood, sampled in a trial of Ad26.COV2.S vaccine versus placebo. V is TRBV16 and J is TRBJ1-2; the match to TRBD1 covers 9 bases. The source is a person aged 18 to 65 who received the Ad26.COV2.S COVID-19 vaccine or a placebo. The chain's CDR3 is CASSQFPTGGNGYTF. For the CDR3, the DNA is TGTGCCAGCAGCCAATTTCCGACAGGGGGAAATGGCTACACCTTC.